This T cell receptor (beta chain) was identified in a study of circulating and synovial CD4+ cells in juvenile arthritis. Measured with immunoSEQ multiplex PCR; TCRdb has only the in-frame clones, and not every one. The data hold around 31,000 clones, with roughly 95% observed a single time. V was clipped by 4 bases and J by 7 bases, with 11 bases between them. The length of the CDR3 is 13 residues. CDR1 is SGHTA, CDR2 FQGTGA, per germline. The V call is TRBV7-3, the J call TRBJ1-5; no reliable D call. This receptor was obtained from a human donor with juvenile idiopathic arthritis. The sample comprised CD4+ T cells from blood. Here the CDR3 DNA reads TGTGCCAGCAGCTCCTCCCCGGGGCAGCCCCAGCATTTT. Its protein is CASSSSPGQPQHF.